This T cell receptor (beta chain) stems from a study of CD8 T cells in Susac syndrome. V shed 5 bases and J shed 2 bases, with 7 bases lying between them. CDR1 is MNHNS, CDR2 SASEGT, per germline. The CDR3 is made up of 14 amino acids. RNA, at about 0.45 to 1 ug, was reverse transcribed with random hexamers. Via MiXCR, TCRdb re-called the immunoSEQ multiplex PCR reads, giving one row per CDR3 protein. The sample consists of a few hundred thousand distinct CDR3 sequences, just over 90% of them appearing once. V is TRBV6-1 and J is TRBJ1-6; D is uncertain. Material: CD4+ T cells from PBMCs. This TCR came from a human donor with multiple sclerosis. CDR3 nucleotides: TGTGCCAGCAGTCCCCGGGCCTATAATTCACCCCTCCACTTT. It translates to CASSPRAYNSPLHF.